This T cell receptor beta chain was retrieved from a study of cytomegalovirus exposure and HLA in healthy donors. The PCR used 60 Vbeta and 13 Jbeta primers. TCRdb keeps only in-frame clones here, not all; method: immunoSEQ multiplex PCR. Of around 170,000 clones in the sample, more than 60% were seen once. Findings and caveats of the study: With later analysis, a missense DCLRE1C variant became linked to TCR beta V- and J-gene trimming. For presence/absence analyses, sequencing depth was assumed to be roughly uniform across donors. Exclusion applied to some V segments, including TRBV6-2 and TRBV6-3, as they were indistinguishable. Previous analysis showed most TCR beta V segments were productive about 90% or about 30% of the time.

The CDR3 is made up of 15 amino acids. Trimming left V 7 bases short and J 7 bases short, with 20 bases between. In germline, CDR1 is LNHDA, CDR2 SQIVND (reference sequence). To note about this clone: Its antigen is not known.

The receptor's source is a woman aged 40-49 years in good health and CMV-seropositive. V usage is TRBV19 and J usage is TRBJ1-5; D uncertain. Sequencing input: PBMCs. Written as DNA, the CDR3 is TGTGCCAGTACCCTAAATGGAGGTGAATGGCAGCCCCAGCATTTT. Translating it yields CASTLNGGEWQPQHF.